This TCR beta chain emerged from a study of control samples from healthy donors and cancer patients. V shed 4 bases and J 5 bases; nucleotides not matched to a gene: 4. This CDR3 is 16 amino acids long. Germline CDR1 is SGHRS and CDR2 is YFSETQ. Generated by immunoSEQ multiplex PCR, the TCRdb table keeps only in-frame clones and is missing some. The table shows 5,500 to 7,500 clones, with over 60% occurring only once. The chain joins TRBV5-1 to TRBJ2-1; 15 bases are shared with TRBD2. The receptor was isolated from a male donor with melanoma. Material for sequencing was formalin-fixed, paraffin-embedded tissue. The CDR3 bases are TGCGCCAGCAGCCGGACTAGCGGGAGGGATAACAATGAGCAGTTCTTC. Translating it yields CASSRTSGRDNNEQFF.